The sequence of this TCR beta chain was determined in a study of Graves' ophthalmopathy and Graves' hyperthyroidism. Points from the study as a whole: Prediction of ophthalmopathy progression reached about 70% sensitivity and 72.22% specificity.

Ten or more counts support this clonotype. The antigen remains unidentified. Germline CDR1 reads SGHAT; CDR2 reads FQNNGV. V gave up 4 bases and J gave up 3 bases; unmatched junction bases: 5. CDR3 length equals 15 residues. Amplification targeted the TCR beta CDR3 regions, with RNA transcripts as the source material. RT-PCR in the first round used HTBI primers; a second-round multiplex PCR followed. TCRdb processed the multiplex PCR reads anew with MiXCR; each CDR3 protein has one entry. The table has about 210,000 distinct CDR3 sequences, under 30% seen once; the top ten hold about 9.3%. The sequenced material came from peripheral blood. The rearrangement uses TRBV11-2 and TRBJ2-2; TRBD1 matches 7 bases. The receptor was derived from a man aged 50 to 60 with Graves' ophthalmopathy. The CDR3 nucleotides are TGTGCCAGCAGCTCAGGACAGGCGCACACCGGGGAGCTGTTTTTT. Amino acid sequence: CASSSGQAHTGELFF. Filled out from reference TRBV11-2 and TRBJ2-2, the complete variable domain reads EAGVAQSPRYKIIEKRQSVAFWCNPISGHATLYWYQQILGQGPKLLIQFQNNGVVDDSQLPKDRFSAERLKGVDSTLKIQPAKLEDSAVYLCASSSGQAHTGELFFGEGSRLTVL.